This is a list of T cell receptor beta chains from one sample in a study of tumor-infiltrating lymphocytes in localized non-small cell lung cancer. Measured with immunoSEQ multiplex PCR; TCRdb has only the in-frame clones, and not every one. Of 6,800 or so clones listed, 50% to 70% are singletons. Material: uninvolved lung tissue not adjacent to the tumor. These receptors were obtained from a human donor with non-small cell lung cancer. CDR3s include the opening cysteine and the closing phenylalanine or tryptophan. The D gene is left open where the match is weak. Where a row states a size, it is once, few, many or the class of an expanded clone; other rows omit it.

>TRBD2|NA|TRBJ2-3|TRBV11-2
CASRFSGGADTDTQYF
TGTGCCAGCAGGTTTAGCGGGGGGGCCGATACAGATACGCAGTATTTT
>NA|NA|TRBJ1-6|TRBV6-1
CASRDKVSPRSPLHF
TGTGCCAGCAGGGATAAGGTGTCCCCCAGGTCACCCCTCCACTTT
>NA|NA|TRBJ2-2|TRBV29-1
CSVEGGGGELFF
TGCAGCGTTGAAGGTGGTGGTGGGGAGCTGTTTTTT
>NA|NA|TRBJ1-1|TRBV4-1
CASSQAHSGGTEAFF
TGCGCCAGCAGCCAAGCTCACTCCGGTGGGACTGAAGCTTTCTTT
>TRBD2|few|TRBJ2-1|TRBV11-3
CASSLGLADVDEQFF
TGTGCCAGCAGCTTAGGACTAGCGGACGTCGATGAGCAGTTCTTC
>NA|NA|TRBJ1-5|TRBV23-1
CASSREDQGFQPQHF
TGCGCCAGCAGTCGCGAAGACCAGGGATTCCAGCCCCAGCATTTT
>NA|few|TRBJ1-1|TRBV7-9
CASTLVFVDSEAFF
TGTGCCAGCACCTTAGTATTCGTAGACAGTGAAGCTTTCTTT
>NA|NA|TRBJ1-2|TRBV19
CASSSKGQERFDGYTF
TGTGCCAGCAGTTCTAAGGGGCAGGAGAGGTTCGATGGCTACACCTTC
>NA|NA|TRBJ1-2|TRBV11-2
CASSPSRARGYTF
TGTGCCAGCAGCCCCTCCAGGGCGCGGGGCTACACCTTC
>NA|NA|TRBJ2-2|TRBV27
CASSLQTGELFF
TGTGCCAGCAGCCTCCAGACAGGGGAGCTGTTTTTT
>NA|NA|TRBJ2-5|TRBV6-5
CASSFGPGQETQYF
TGTGCCAGCAGTTTCGGCCCGGGGCAAGAGACCCAGTACTTC
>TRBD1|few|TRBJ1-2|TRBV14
CASSPGRGQGYTF
TGTGCCAGCAGCCCCGGCAGGGGGCAAGGCTACACCTTC
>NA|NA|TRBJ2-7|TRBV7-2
CASSWGIEQYF
TGTGCCAGCAGCTGGGGGATCGAGCAGTACTTC
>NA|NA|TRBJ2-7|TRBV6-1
CASSVDRAYEQYF
TGTGCCAGCAGTGTTGACCGGGCCTACGAGCAGTACTTC
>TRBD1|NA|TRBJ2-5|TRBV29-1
CSVGQGGETQYF
TGCAGCGTCGGACAGGGTGGGGAGACCCAGTACTTC
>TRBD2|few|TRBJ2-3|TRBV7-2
CASSVSGGVDTQYF
TGTGCCAGCAGCGTTAGCGGGGGGGTAGATACGCAGTATTTT
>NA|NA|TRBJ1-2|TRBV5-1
CASSSGQNYGYTF
TGCGCCAGCAGCTCCGGTCAAAACTATGGCTACACCTTC
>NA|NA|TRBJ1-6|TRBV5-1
CASSPLEGSHSPLHF
TGCGCCAGCAGCCCGCTTGAGGGCTCTCATTCACCCCTCCACTTT
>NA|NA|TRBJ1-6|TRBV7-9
CASSLGNGPNSPLHF
TGTGCCAGCAGCTTAGGGAATGGACCAAATTCACCCCTCCACTTT
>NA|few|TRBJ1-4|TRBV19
CASSEIAGATNEKLFF
TGTGCCAGTAGCGAAATCGCAGGTGCAACTAATGAAAAACTGTTTTTT
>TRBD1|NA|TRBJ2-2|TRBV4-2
CASRPKPGQDNTGELFF
TGTGCCAGCAGACCGAAGCCGGGACAGGACAACACCGGGGAGCTGTTTTTT
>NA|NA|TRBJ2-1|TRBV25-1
CASSEWDNEQFF
TGTGCCAGCAGTGAGTGGGACAATGAGCAGTTCTTC
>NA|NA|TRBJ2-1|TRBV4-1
CASSQVRWGTIGDEQFF
TGCGCCAGCAGCCAAGTTCGGTGGGGAACGATAGGCGATGAGCAGTTCTTC
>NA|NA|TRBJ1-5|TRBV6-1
CASSPSVLSNQPQHF
TGTGCCAGCAGTCCCTCCGTCCTATCAAATCAGCCCCAGCATTTT
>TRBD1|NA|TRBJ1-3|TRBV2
CASSDNRGYTIYF
TGTGCCAGCAGTGATAACAGGGGTTACACCATATATTTT
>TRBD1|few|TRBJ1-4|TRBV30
CACDRGTNEKLFF
TGTGCCTGTGACAGGGGTACTAATGAAAAACTGTTTTTT
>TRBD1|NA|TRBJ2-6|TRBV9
CASSGQGAGANVLTF
TGTGCCAGCAGCGGACAGGGGGCTGGGGCCAACGTCCTGACTTTC
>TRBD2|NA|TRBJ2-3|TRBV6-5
CASRTGLAGTDTQYF
TGTGCCAGCAGAACCGGACTAGCGGGCACAGATACGCAGTATTTT